The 7 T cell receptor beta chains below were found in one sample sequenced in a study of blood T cell repertoires in COVID-19. The repertoire was sequenced with immunoSEQ multiplex PCR; TCRdb's copy has only in-frame clones and lacks some. Found here are around 270,000 clones, 80% to 90% of them singletons; the top ten hold approximately 2%. What was sequenced was peripheral blood. The receptors here all came from a man aged 30 to 45 with active or convalescent COVID-19.

This chain joins TRBV5-1 and TRBJ2-3; perhaps TRBD2 as D (6 bases). Trimming stripped 4 bases from V and 7 bases from J, with 13 bases between. The CDR3 sequence is 13 residues long. Per the germline V gene, CDR1 is SGHRS and CDR2 is YFSETQ. This CDR3 is CASSPGTGNTQYF. In DNA, the CDR3 is TGCGCCAGCAGCCCTGGGACTGGAAATACGCAGTATTTT.

The V call is TRBV13, the J call TRBJ1-2; maybe TRBD1 (5 bases). Trimming stripped 5 bases from V and 5 bases from J, with 6 bases between. Germline V gene lookup returns CDR1 PRHDT and CDR2 FYEKMQ (reference sequence). There are 11 residues in the CDR3. The CDR3 protein is CASSGGYGYTF. The CDR3 DNA is TGTGCCAGCAGCGGGGGGTATGGCTACACCTTC.

The gene calls are TRBV4-2 and TRBJ1-3; maybe TRBD1 (5 bases). This CDR3 contains 17 residues. Trimming shortened V by 0 bases and J by 2 bases, and 14 bases separated the two germline ends. CDR1 is LGHNA and CDR2 is YNFKEQ in the germline V gene. CDR3 nucleotides: TGTGCCAGCAGCCAAGAGATCATGCAGGGTCCTGGAAACACCATATATTTT. Protein: CASSQEIMQGPGNTIYF.

The chain carries TRBV4-1 and TRBJ1-2; D possibly corresponds to TRBD1 (5 bases). The CDR3 runs 14 residues. From germline, CDR1 is MGHRA and CDR2 YSYEKL. V was cut by 4 bases and J by 6 bases, with 15 bases left in between. This chain's CDR3 is CASSPSGGSHGYTF. The CDR3 bases are TGCGCCAGCAGCCCGTCTGGGGGGAGCCATGGCTACACCTTC.

The rearrangement uses TRBV11-3 and TRBJ2-1, with 8 bases matching TRBD2. The CDR3 has 17 residues. CDR1 is SGHNT and CDR2 is YENEEA in the germline V gene. J was trimmed by 1 base and V by 2 bases; bases with no gene match: 7. The CDR3, as DNA: TGTGCCAGCAGCTTATACGGGACTAGAGCTTCCTACAATGAGCAGTTCTTC. It yields the protein CASSLYGTRASYNEQFF.

The rearrangement joins TRBV6-5 to TRBJ1-2; 8 bases align to TRBD1. V dropped 5 bases and J dropped 8; count of bases not matched to a gene: 7. Germline V gives CDR1 MNHEY, CDR2 SVGAGI. The CDR3 runs to 13 residues. CDR3 loop: CASSLRDRTGYTF. DNA of the CDR3: TGTGCCAGCAGTCTCCGGGACAGGACCGGCTACACCTTC.

Only one count was recorded for this clone. V gene TRBV10-3 combines with J gene TRBJ1-1, with 9 bases matching TRBD1. With 5 bases clipped from V and 4 bases from J, the junction kept 8 bases outside the gene matches. This CDR3 region has 15 residues. CDR1 and CDR2 (germline): ENHRY, SYGVKD. Here the CDR3 DNA reads TGTGCCATCAGTACAGGGGGCGTGGGGGTCACTGAAGCTTTCTTT. Translating it yields CAISTGGVGVTEAFF.